This paragraph covers one TCR beta chain sequence. This clonotype was seen at least ten times. Its antigen is not yet known. Nothing much larger sits one base from this clone, and base qualities are not available. The V end loses 2 bases and the J end loses 4 bases, and a stretch of 7 bases separates them. The CDR3 holds 13 amino acids from the cysteine to the phenylalanine. Just CDR3 DNA is preserved here, 39 bases in frame from base 1. According to the germline V gene, CDR1 reads MNHEY and CDR2 reads SVGAGI. The sample originates from a study of molecular identifiers for immune sequencing clone quantification (dated by TCRdb to 2016 to 2019). Some background on the complete study: For a replicate experiment, RNA from around 18,000 or 91,000 naive CD8 T cells was divided into five aliquots, and four of the five aliquots were sequenced. This methods study used CD8 T cells to benchmark TCR RNA copy counting and molecular-identifier clustering-based TCR repertoire sequencing (MIDCIRS).

Libraries of naive CD8 T cells were generated from roughly 21,000 to 960,000 sorted cells, with 10%, 30% or 50% of the purified RNA used. Naive CD8 T cells were FACS-sorted as CD8+CD4-CCR7+CD45RA+ on a BD FACSAria II into RLT Plus buffer. To test detection sensitivity, Jurkat RNA equal to ten TCR copies was added to samples of about 17,000-1,100,000 naive CD8 T cells. Enrichment of CD8 T cells was performed with RosetteSep CD8+ T Cell Enrichment Cocktail and Ficoll-Paque, after which ACK red cell lysis was carried out. Library preparation used PCR. Sequencing relied on an Illumina HiSeq 4000. Bulk TCR libraries were made following a previously described method, with the TCR primers given in Table S5. The Qiagen AllPrep DNA/RNA kit was used to purify total RNA. Before analysis, reads from multiple sequencing runs of one library were combined. Per the source publication's procedure: Only reads with exact TCR constant sequence were kept, trimmed to 150 nt, and grouped by their 12-nt molecular barcodes. Reads within each barcode group were sub-clustered using a 15% Levenshtein threshold, and quality-weighted consensus sequences were constructed for each RNA molecule. Non-functional sequences were excluded, and lower-count sequences lying one edit away from another sequence were also excluded. On the basis of fitting two negative binomial distributions, barcode sub-clusters with fewer than 20% of the maximum read count were discarded. TCRdb reanalyzed the raw reads on its own, using fastp at Q25 for trimming and MiXCR for clone calling, and kept in-frame beta chains. Rows merge per CDR3 protein into single entries with the most common DNA and genes. TCRdb, not the original authors, processed these V and J calls. The sample table lists about 100,000 distinct CDR3 sequences, roughly 21% of them with a count of one. More than 1% of the sample is held by the ten biggest clonotypes.

Results the study describes overall, beyond this receptor: Modeling gave about three recovered TCR RNA copies per cell versus 9.5 to 10 by digital PCR, implying about 30% capture efficiency. Without barcode sub-clustering, chimeric consensus sequences inflated TCR diversity; chimeras reached as high as 47%. Identical TCR molecules sharing a barcode could cause highly expanded clone sizes to be underestimated. In CMV-specific effector cells, clones with more than 20 RNA copies accounted for over 97% of molecules, whereas in naive cells such clones accounted for under 1%. A single cell's worth of spiked-in Jurkat TCR RNA was reported detectable even among approximately 930,000 naive CD8 T cells. Spiked-in Jurkat TCR RNA (approximately 9 copies' worth), which is not part of the donor repertoire, was contained in the naive libraries.

Sequencing was done on a sample of naive CD8+ T cells from blood, with Jurkat cell RNA spiked in. The cell subset or site label, as the study defines it: FACS-sorted CD8+CD4-CCR7+CD45RA+ naive T cells. This receptor was obtained from a human donor in good health. Some libraries in this study had Jurkat cell RNA spiked in. The sequence links TRBV6-5 to TRBJ2-3; confidence is insufficient to name the D gene. In nucleotides, the sequence is TGTGCCAGCAGTTACACGAGCGCAGATACGCAGTATTTT. It specifies CASSYTSADTQYF.